The entry that follows covers one T cell receptor beta chain sequence. TCRdb itself ran the 5' RACE reads through MiXCR, one entry per CDR3 protein. The data contain about 81,000 distinct CDR3 sequences, 11% to 15% of them singletons. These data belong to a study of early T cells in non-severe SARS-CoV-2 infection. Trimming stripped 0 bases from V and 4 bases from J, with 13 bases between. The CDR3 loop spans 15 amino acids. Germline V lookup: CDR1 LGHDT, CDR2 YNNKEL (reference sequence). Sequencing used whole blood. This clonotype was sampled from an adult who was a healthcare worker with PCR-confirmed SARS-CoV-2 infection or an uninfected control (not recorded which). The chain joins TRBV3-1 to TRBJ2-7, with a tentative D call TRBD1 (6 bases). The CDR3 loop reads CASSQDLDSPYEQYF. Here the CDR3 DNA reads TGTGCCAGCAGCCAAGATTTGGACAGCCCTTACGAGCAGTACTTC.